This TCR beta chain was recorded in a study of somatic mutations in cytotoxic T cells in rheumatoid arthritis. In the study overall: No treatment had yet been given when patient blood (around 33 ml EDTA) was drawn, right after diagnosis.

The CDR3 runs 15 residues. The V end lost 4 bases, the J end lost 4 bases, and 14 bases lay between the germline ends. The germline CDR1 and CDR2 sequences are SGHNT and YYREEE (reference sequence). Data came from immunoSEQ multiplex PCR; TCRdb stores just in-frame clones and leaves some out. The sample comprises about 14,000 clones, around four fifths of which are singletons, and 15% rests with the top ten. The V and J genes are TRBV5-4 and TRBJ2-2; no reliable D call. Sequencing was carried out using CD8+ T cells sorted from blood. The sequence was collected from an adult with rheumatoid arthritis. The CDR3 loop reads CASSNPPELTGELFF. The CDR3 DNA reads TGTGCCAGCAGCAACCCCCCGGAGCTCACCGGGGAGCTGTTTTTT. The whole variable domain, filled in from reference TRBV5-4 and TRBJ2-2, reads ETGVTQSPTHLIKTRGQQVTLRCSSQSGHNTVSWYQQALGQGPQFIFQYYREEENGRGNFPPRFSGLQFPNYSSELNVNALELDDSALYLCASSNPPELTGELFFGEGSRLTVL.